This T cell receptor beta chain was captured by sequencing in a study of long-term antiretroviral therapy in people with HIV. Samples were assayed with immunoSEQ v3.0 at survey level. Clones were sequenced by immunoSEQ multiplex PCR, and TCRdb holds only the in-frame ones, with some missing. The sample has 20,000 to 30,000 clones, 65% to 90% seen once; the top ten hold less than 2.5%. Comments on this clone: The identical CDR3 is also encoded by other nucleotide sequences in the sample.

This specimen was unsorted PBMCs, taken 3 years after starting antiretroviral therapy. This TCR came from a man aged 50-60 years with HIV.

CDR3 sequence (DNA): TGCGCCAGCAGCACGACAGGTAGTAATGAAAAACTGTTTTTT. Encoded protein: CASSTTGSNEKLFF. The genes are TRBV5-1 and TRBJ1-4, with D perhaps TRBD1 (6 bases). CDR1 and CDR2 (germline): SGHRS, YFSETQ. Trimming took 4 bases from V and 4 from J, leaving 11 bases between them. The CDR3 length is 14 residues.